A selection of T cell receptor beta chains follows, all from one sample in a study of shared clonotypes between healthy human individuals. Here immunoSEQ multiplex PCR was the method, and the copy in TCRdb shows in-frame clones only, minus some. The table shows approximately 1.5 million clones, with 98% occurring only once. Sequences were obtained from naive CD4+ T cells sorted from blood. The source is a man aged 25-40 years in good health. The CDR3 runs from the conserved cysteine through the conserved F or W. The D gene is left open where the match is weak. A row's size may be missing; if present it is once, few, many or a size class.

abundance | d_gene | j_gene | v_gene | CDR3aa | CDR3nt
. | . | TRBJ2-7 | TRBV11-2 | CASSSRVPRLYEQYF | TGTGCCAGCAGCTCGCGGGTCCCCCGGCTCTACGAGCAGTACTTC
. | . | TRBJ2-7 | TRBV9 | CASSVGNLGGPYEQYF | TGTGCCAGCAGCGTAGGCAACCTCGGGGGCCCCTACGAGCAGTACTTC
once | TRBD2 | TRBJ2-1 | TRBV2 | CASSEMAGGLYNEQFF | TGTGCCAGCAGTGAAATGGCGGGAGGGCTTTACAATGAGCAGTTCTTC
. | TRBD1 | TRBJ2-7 | TRBV6-1 | CASRKGAGTGTYEQYF | TGTGCCAGCCGTAAAGGTGCCGGGACAGGAACCTACGAGCAGTACTTC
few | . | TRBJ2-7 | TRBV29-1 | CSVGSYEQYF | TGCAGCGTTGGCAGCTACGAGCAGTACTTC
. | . | TRBJ2-1 | TRBV15 | CATSSPFQSSYNEQFF | TGTGCCACCAGCAGCCCCTTTCAGAGCTCCTACAATGAGCAGTTCTTC
. | TRBD1 | TRBJ2-7 | TRBV27 | CASSRDWAQGASEQYF | TGTGCCAGCAGTCGAGATTGGGCCCAGGGGGCGAGTGAGCAGTACTTC
. | . | TRBJ2-1 | TRBV7-6 | CASSLGVMAQRSYNEQFF | TGTGCCAGCAGCTTAGGTGTTATGGCCCAGCGGTCCTACAATGAGCAGTTCTTC
. | TRBD2 | TRBJ2-7 | TRBV7-2 | CASRLAGPYEQYF | TGTGCCAGCAGGCTAGCGGGACCCTACGAGCAGTACTTC
. | TRBD2 | TRBJ2-5 | TRBV5-1 | CASSAGAGGYQETQYF | TGCGCCAGCAGCGCCGGGGCGGGAGGGTACCAAGAGACCCAGTACTTC
. | . | TRBJ1-4 | TRBV19 | CASSIPFTVEDEKLFF | TGTGCCAGTAGTATACCATTCACGGTTGAGGATGAAAAACTGTTTTTT
few | TRBD1 | TRBJ1-3 | TRBV2 | CASSVGQGLSGNTIYF | TGTGCCAGCAGCGTAGGACAGGGCCTCTCTGGAAACACCATATATTTT
. | . | TRBJ2-7 | TRBV2 | CASWRGSSSYEQYF | TGTGCCAGCTGGAGAGGGTCCAGCTCCTACGAGCAGTACTTC
. | . | TRBJ1-2 | TRBV7-2 | CASSLTLGGYGYTF | TGTGCCAGCAGCTTGACCCTCGGGGGATATGGCTACACCTTC
. | . | TRBJ2-5 | TRBV7-3 | CASSLSGAQETQYF | TGTGCCAGCAGCTTAAGCGGAGCCCAAGAGACCCAGTACTTC